These T cell receptor beta chains were read from a single sample in a study of T cells after yellow fever vaccination. MiXCR, applied by TCRdb to the 5' RACE reads, yields one record per CDR3 protein. The repertoire has about 260,000 distinct CDR3 sequences, approximately 12% of them found once; the top ten carry 0.4% to 0.55%. The sequencing here drew on CD4+ T cells sorted from PBMCs, taken 45 days after the yellow fever booster vaccination. The receptors were sampled from a young man who received the YFV17D yellow fever vaccine. Each CDR3 is given with its conserved first and last residue. Each record gives: V gene, J gene, clone size, D gene, CDR3 protein, CDR3 DNA. A D gene is named only where the DNA matches it firmly. Clone size is not always given. Where it is, it says once, few, many or a class for expanded clones.

V: TRBV10-2; J: TRBJ2-3; size: many; D: TRBD2; CDR3: CASAGGTLRADTQYF; DNA: TGCGCCAGCGCGGGGGGGACTCTACGGGCAGATACGCAGTATTTT
V: TRBV20-1; J: TRBJ2-1; size: few; D: .; CDR3: CSARVVTRSHEQFF; DNA: TGCAGTGCTAGAGTGGTGACTAGGTCCCATGAGCAGTTCTTC
V: TRBV4-2; J: TRBJ1-2; size: few; D: .; CDR3: CASSLQEGNGYTF; DNA: TGTGCCAGCAGCCTCCAGGAAGGGAATGGCTACACCTTC
V: TRBV15; J: TRBJ2-5; size: many; D: .; CDR3: CATSREGTSETQYF; DNA: TGTGCCACCAGCAGAGAGGGGACCTCAGAGACCCAGTACTTC
V: TRBV14; J: TRBJ2-7; size: few; D: TRBD2; CDR3: CASSIRLAGAYEQYF; DNA: TGTGCCAGCAGCATTCGACTAGCGGGAGCTTACGAGCAGTACTTC
V: TRBV4-3; J: TRBJ2-2; size: .; D: TRBD1; CDR3: CASSQADREVGELFF; DNA: TGCGCCAGCAGCCAAGCGGACAGGGAAGTCGGGGAGCTGTTTTTT
V: TRBV29-1; J: TRBJ2-7; size: .; D: TRBD1; CDR3: CSVSRDRSSYEQYF; DNA: TGCAGCGTTTCCCGGGACAGGAGTTCCTACGAGCAGTACTTC
V: TRBV7-9; J: TRBJ2-7; size: .; D: TRBD2; CDR3: CASSLLAGGNYEQYF; DNA: TGTGCCAGCAGCTTATTAGCGGGGGGGAACTACGAGCAGTACTTC
V: TRBV12-3/TRBV12-4; J: TRBJ1-6; size: few; D: .; CDR3: CASSPFRGKDNSPLHF; DNA: TGTGCCAGCAGTCCCTTCCGGGGGAAAGATAATTCACCCCTCCACTTT
V: TRBV5-1; J: TRBJ2-7; size: many; D: .; CDR3: CASSGTGTYEQYF; DNA: TGCGCCAGCAGCGGGACGGGGACCTACGAGCAGTACTTC
V: TRBV10-3; J: TRBJ2-1; size: .; D: .; CDR3: CAISGEVVDEQFF; DNA: TGTGCCATCAGCGGGGAGGTGGTCGATGAGCAGTTCTTC
V: TRBV7-3; J: TRBJ2-6; size: once; D: .; CDR3: CASSQTVSGANVLTF; DNA: TGTGCCAGCAGCCAGACGGTTTCTGGGGCCAACGTCCTGACTTTC
V: TRBV5-1; J: TRBJ2-2; size: .; D: .; CDR3: CASSQLDGAAGELFF; DNA: TGCGCCAGCAGCCAACTGGACGGGGCCGCCGGGGAGCTGTTTTTT
V: TRBV7-9; J: TRBJ2-1; size: .; D: .; CDR3: CASSPGAGYNEQFF; DNA: TGTGCCAGCAGCCCAGGGGCGGGGTACAATGAGCAGTTCTTC
V: TRBV4-3; J: TRBJ1-2; size: .; D: .; CDR3: CASSQDGRGNYGYTF; DNA: TGCGCCAGCAGCCAAGATGGGCGAGGGAACTATGGCTACACCTTC
V: TRBV7-2; J: TRBJ2-7; size: many; D: .; CDR3: CASSLGGVGEQYF; DNA: TGTGCCAGCAGCTTAGGTGGGGTTGGCGAGCAGTACTTC
V: TRBV7-9; J: TRBJ2-7; size: many; D: .; CDR3: CASSYRQNEQYF; DNA: TGTGCCAGCAGTTACCGACAGAACGAGCAGTACTTC
V: TRBV4-3; J: TRBJ2-1; size: .; D: .; CDR3: CASGLERYSYNEQFF; DNA: TGCGCCAGCGGTTTGGAACGCTACTCCTACAATGAGCAGTTCTTC
V: TRBV7-9; J: TRBJ2-3; size: few; D: TRBD2; CDR3: CASSLAMTSGSTDTQYF; DNA: TGTGCCAGCAGCTTAGCGATGACTAGCGGCAGCACAGATACGCAGTATTTT
V: TRBV11-2; J: TRBJ2-1; size: few; D: TRBD2; CDR3: CASRLAGVGEQFF; DNA: TGTGCCAGCAGGCTAGCGGGAGTTGGCGAGCAGTTCTTC
V: TRBV2; J: TRBJ1-1; size: few; D: .; CDR3: CASGRVKIGEAFF; DNA: TGTGCCAGCGGCAGGGTAAAGATCGGTGAAGCTTTCTTT
V: TRBV20-1; J: TRBJ2-7; size: .; D: TRBD2; CDR3: CSAPGTTDYEQYF; DNA: TGCAGTGCTCCCGGGACTACCGACTACGAGCAGTACTTC
V: TRBV20-1; J: TRBJ2-5; size: .; D: .; CDR3: CSARVVREKTQYF; DNA: TGCAGTGCTAGAGTTGTGAGAGAGAAGACCCAGTACTTC
V: TRBV20-1; J: TRBJ2-5; size: many; D: .; CDR3: CSAPNLETQYF; DNA: TGCAGTGCCCCTAATTTAGAGACCCAGTACTTC
V: TRBV28; J: TRBJ1-1; size: .; D: .; CDR3: CASRPYRDAEAFF; DNA: TGTGCCAGCAGACCTTACAGGGACGCTGAAGCTTTCTTT
V: TRBV25-1; J: TRBJ2-1; size: few; D: .; CDR3: CASSETSGSWMFF; DNA: TGTGCCAGCAGTGAAACGTCGGGATCTTGGATGTTCTTC
V: TRBV2; J: TRBJ2-3; size: few; D: .; CDR3: CASVAGTDTQYF; DNA: TGTGCCAGCGTCGCAGGAACAGATACGCAGTATTTT
V: TRBV5-1; J: TRBJ2-5; size: few; D: .; CDR3: CASSLGPSRDF; DNA: TGCGCCAGCAGCTTGGGTCCTAGTAGGGACTTC
V: TRBV5-1; J: TRBJ2-1; size: few; D: TRBD2; CDR3: CASSLVGLAGVDEQFF; DNA: TGCGCCAGCAGCTTGGTGGGACTAGCGGGGGTTGATGAGCAGTTCTTC
V: TRBV7-9; J: TRBJ2-7; size: few; D: TRBD1; CDR3: CASSPDRVYEQYF; DNA: TGTGCCAGCAGCCCGGACAGGGTGTACGAGCAGTACTTC
V: TRBV20-1; J: TRBJ2-5; size: few; D: TRBD2; CDR3: CSAPGTIDETQYF; DNA: TGCAGTGCACCAGGGACTATTGATGAGACCCAGTACTTC
V: TRBV5-1; J: TRBJ2-1; size: few; D: TRBD2; CDR3: CASSSLPSDGGNEQFF; DNA: TGCGCCAGCAGCTCACTTCCTTCTGACGGGGGGAATGAGCAGTTCTTC
V: TRBV4-2; J: TRBJ1-3; size: .; D: .; CDR3: CASSQGAGAGNTIYF; DNA: TGTGCCAGCAGCCAGGGGGCGGGGGCCGGAAACACCATATATTTT
V: TRBV10-2; J: TRBJ2-5; size: .; D: .; CDR3: CASSEPFVSDETQYF; DNA: TGCGCCAGCAGTGAACCTTTCGTGAGCGACGAGACCCAGTACTTC
V: TRBV15; J: TRBJ2-2; size: few; D: TRBD1; CDR3: CATSRDRGGVNTGELFF; DNA: TGTGCCACCAGCAGGGACAGGGGAGGAGTGAACACCGGGGAGCTGTTTTTT
V: TRBV20-1; J: TRBJ2-3; size: few; D: .; CDR3: CSKAGGTDTQYF; DNA: TGCAGTAAAGCAGGGGGGACAGATACGCAGTATTTT
V: TRBV7-2; J: TRBJ2-3; size: few; D: TRBD1; CDR3: CASSSDRGPTDTQYF; DNA: TGTGCCAGCAGCTCCGACAGGGGACCCACAGATACGCAGTATTTT
V: TRBV29-1; J: TRBJ2-5; size: few; D: TRBD2; CDR3: CSDGLAEETQYF; DNA: TGCAGCGACGGACTAGCGGAAGAGACCCAGTACTTC
V: TRBV24-1; J: TRBJ2-1; size: .; D: TRBD2; CDR3: CATSDLAGLINEQFF; DNA: TGTGCCACCAGTGATTTAGCGGGATTAATCAATGAGCAGTTCTTC
V: TRBV5-5; J: TRBJ2-5; size: .; D: TRBD1; CDR3: CASIFRTGAETQYF; DNA: TGTGCCAGCATATTCCGGACAGGGGCGGAGACCCAGTACTTC
V: TRBV5-1; J: TRBJ2-7; size: .; D: TRBD2; CDR3: CASSLSTSAYEQYF; DNA: TGCGCCAGCAGCTTGAGTACTAGCGCCTACGAGCAGTACTTC
V: TRBV19; J: TRBJ1-5; size: .; D: TRBD1; CDR3: CASMGQGDQPQHF; DNA: TGTGCCAGTATGGGGCAGGGGGATCAGCCCCAGCATTTT
V: TRBV5-1; J: TRBJ2-7; size: few; D: .; CDR3: CASSADLAGGSYEQYF; DNA: TGCGCCAGCAGCGCCGACCTGGCTGGCGGTTCCTACGAGCAGTACTTC
V: TRBV20-1; J: TRBJ2-7; size: .; D: TRBD2; CDR3: CSARHLAARYEQYF; DNA: TGCAGTGCTAGACACCTAGCGGCCCGCTACGAGCAGTACTTC
V: TRBV20-1; J: TRBJ1-3; size: .; D: .; CDR3: CSARDPRYSGNTIYF; DNA: TGCAGTGCTAGAGATCCGAGGTACTCTGGAAACACCATATATTTT
V: TRBV12-3/TRBV12-4; J: TRBJ2-2; size: few; D: .; CDR3: CASFRGDGELFF; DNA: TGTGCCAGCTTCAGGGGTGACGGGGAGCTGTTTTTT
V: TRBV19; J: TRBJ2-6; size: .; D: TRBD1; CDR3: CASSLGTAFSGANVLTF; DNA: TGTGCCAGTAGTCTCGGGACAGCTTTCTCTGGGGCCAACGTCCTGACTTTC